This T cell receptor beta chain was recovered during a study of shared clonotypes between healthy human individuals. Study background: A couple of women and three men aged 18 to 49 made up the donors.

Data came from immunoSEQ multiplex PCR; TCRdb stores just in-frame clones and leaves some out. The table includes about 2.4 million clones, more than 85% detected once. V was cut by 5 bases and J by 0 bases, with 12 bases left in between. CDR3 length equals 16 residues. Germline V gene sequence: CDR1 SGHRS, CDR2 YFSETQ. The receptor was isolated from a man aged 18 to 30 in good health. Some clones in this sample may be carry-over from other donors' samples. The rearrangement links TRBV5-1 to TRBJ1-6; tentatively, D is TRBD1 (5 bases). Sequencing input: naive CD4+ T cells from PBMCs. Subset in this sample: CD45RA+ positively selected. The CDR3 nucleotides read TGCGCCAGCAGGCCACAGACAGACTCCTATAATTCACCCCTCCACTTT. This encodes CASRPQTDSYNSPLHF.